Listed below are T cell receptor beta chains from one sample, sequenced in a study of shared clonotypes between healthy human individuals. Assay used: immunoSEQ multiplex PCR; TCRdb lists only in-frame clones, some missing. The table records some 1.1 million clones, approximately 80% of them present only once. The material sequenced was memory CD4+ T cells from PBMCs. The origin of the receptors is a man aged 18 to 30 in good health. Some clones in this sample may be carry-over from other donors' samples. The CDR3 runs from the conserved cysteine through the conserved F or W. D genes are given only for firm matches. Some rows have no size entry. The others give once, few or many, or a class for an expanded clone.

J,D,size,V,CDR3,DNA
TRBJ2-1,TRBD2,.,TRBV6-1,CASTLAGESEQFF,TGTGCCAGCACTTTAGCGGGAGAGAGCGAGCAGTTCTTC
TRBJ2-3,.,.,TRBV14,CASSDDSISSTDTQYF,TGTGCCAGCAGCGACGACTCCATCTCTAGCACAGATACGCAGTATTTT
TRBJ2-6,TRBD1,.,TRBV7-3,CASSRATGVGANVLTF,TGTGCCAGCAGCCGCGCGACAGGGGTAGGGGCCAACGTCCTGACTTTC
TRBJ2-1,.,.,TRBV14,CASSQWGAGRLNNEQFF,TGTGCCAGCAGCCAATGGGGGGCTGGGAGGCTCAACAATGAGCAGTTCTTC
TRBJ1-4,.,once,TRBV28,CASNEQVATNEKLFF,TGTGCCAGCAACGAACAGGTTGCAACTAATGAAAAACTGTTTTTT
TRBJ2-2,.,.,TRBV7-6,CASSLQGPSGTGELFF,TGTGCCAGCAGCTTACAAGGACCGTCCGGCACCGGGGAGCTGTTTTTT
TRBJ1-3,.,.,TRBV7-2,CASSLQGMDSGNTIYF,TGTGCCAGCAGCTTACAGGGAATGGATTCTGGAAACACCATATATTTT
TRBJ2-3,.,.,TRBV29-1,CSVDHATDTQYF,TGCAGCGTTGACCACGCCACAGATACGCAGTATTTT
TRBJ1-2,.,.,TRBV30,CASTPNNYGYTF,TGTGCCTCAACCCCTAATAACTATGGCTACACCTTC
TRBJ2-1,TRBD2,few,TRBV4-2,CASSQAPGLAGGDEQFF,TGTGCCAGCAGCCAGGCCCCGGGTCTAGCGGGAGGGGATGAGCAGTTCTTC
TRBJ1-4,TRBD1,.,TRBV7-9,CATSSQGGLNEKLFF,TGTGCCACCTCATCACAGGGGGGGCTTAATGAAAAACTGTTTTTT
TRBJ1-1,TRBD1,.,TRBV28,CASSPTGGLTEAFF,TGTGCCAGCAGCCCGACAGGGGGCTTGACTGAAGCTTTCTTT
TRBJ2-1,TRBD2,.,TRBV4-2,CASSQVSSGPYNEQFF,TGTGCCAGCAGCCAAGTTTCTAGCGGGCCCTACAATGAGCAGTTCTTC
TRBJ2-1,TRBD2,.,TRBV7-6,CASSPGLAGELVTSYNEQFF,TGTGCCAGCAGCCCCGGACTAGCGGGGGAACTCGTCACCTCCTACAATGAGCAGTTCTTC
TRBJ2-1,TRBD2,once,TRBV28,CASSPRGSGRGYEQFF,TGTGCCAGCAGTCCCCGGGGTAGCGGGAGGGGTTATGAGCAGTTCTTC
TRBJ1-1,.,.,TRBV6-1,CASSPGLNTEAFF,TGTGCCAGCAGCCCGGGGTTGAACACTGAAGCTTTCTTT
TRBJ2-7,.,.,TRBV28,CASSLGIGGQVGYEQYF,TGTGCCAGCAGTTTGGGTATAGGGGGGCAAGTGGGATACGAGCAGTACTTC